These 5 T cell receptor beta chains were sequenced from one sample in a study of T-cell reconstitution after alpha-beta-depleted transplantation in children. TCRbeta library construction was performed incorporating unique molecular identifiers. TCRdb reanalysed the PCR reads using MiXCR and keeps one entry per CDR3 protein. The sample lists over 200,000 distinct CDR3 sequences; approximately 11% were seen once. Source: PBMCs, taken before TCRalphabeta/CD19-depleted stem cell transplant. The receptor set was obtained from a child less than two years old with acute myeloid leukemia, due to receive a stem cell transplant.

This clonotype came up many times. The CDR3 here is CAISELESYNEQFF. Written as DNA, the CDR3 is TGTGCCATCAGTGAACTTGAATCCTACAATGAGCAGTTCTTC. This chain connects TRBV10-3 to TRBJ2-1; no clear D gene. The CDR3 is 14 amino acids. Trimming removed 3 bases at V and 1 base at J, with 7 bases between. Germline V lookup: CDR1 ENHRY, CDR2 SYGVKD.

This clonotype appeared a single time. One junction end disagrees with the germline gene, perhaps due to a read error. The chain joins TRBV5-5 to TRBJ2-6; TRBD1 is a possible D gene (5 bases). Per the germline V gene, CDR1 is SGHKS and CDR2 is YYEKEE (reference sequence). The CDR3 covers 15 residues. The CDR3 DNA sequence: TGTGCCAGCAGCTTCGGTAGCTCTGGGGCCAACGTCCTGGCTTTC. Translated, it gives CASSFGSSGANVLAF.

This clonotype appeared many times. This chain connects TRBV5-1 to TRBJ2-1, with 8 bases aligning to TRBD2. The V segment lost 7 bases and the J segment 6 bases; nucleotides outside the gene matches: 6. CDR1 SGHRS and CDR2 YFSETQ come from the germline V gene. This CDR3 spans 13 amino acids. CDR3 DNA sequence: TGCGCCAGCTCAGGGACTAGGTTCAATGAGCAGTTCTTC. Translation gives CASSGTRFNEQFF.

This clonotype was counted at least ten times. This chain connects TRBV6-5 to TRBJ1-1; the D is unclear. The germline gives CDR1 MNHEY, CDR2 SVGAGI. V shed 2 bases and J shed 1 base, with 5 bases lying between them. The CDR3 is made up of 13 amino acids. The CDR3 DNA reads TGTGCCAGCAGTTACGGATCGAACACTGAAGCTTTCTTT. It is translated as CASSYGSNTEAFF.

In this sample, this clonotype turned up many times. The chain carries TRBV2 and TRBJ1-2; 7 bases are shared with TRBD1. The V gene end was trimmed by 4 bases and the J gene end by 7 bases; junction bases not matched to a gene: 3. The CDR3 runs 12 residues. The V gene's germline CDR1 is SNHLY and CDR2 FYNNEI. DNA for the CDR3: TGTGCCAGCAGTGGACAGGGCCCTGGCTACACCTTC. Protein: CASSGQGPGYTF.